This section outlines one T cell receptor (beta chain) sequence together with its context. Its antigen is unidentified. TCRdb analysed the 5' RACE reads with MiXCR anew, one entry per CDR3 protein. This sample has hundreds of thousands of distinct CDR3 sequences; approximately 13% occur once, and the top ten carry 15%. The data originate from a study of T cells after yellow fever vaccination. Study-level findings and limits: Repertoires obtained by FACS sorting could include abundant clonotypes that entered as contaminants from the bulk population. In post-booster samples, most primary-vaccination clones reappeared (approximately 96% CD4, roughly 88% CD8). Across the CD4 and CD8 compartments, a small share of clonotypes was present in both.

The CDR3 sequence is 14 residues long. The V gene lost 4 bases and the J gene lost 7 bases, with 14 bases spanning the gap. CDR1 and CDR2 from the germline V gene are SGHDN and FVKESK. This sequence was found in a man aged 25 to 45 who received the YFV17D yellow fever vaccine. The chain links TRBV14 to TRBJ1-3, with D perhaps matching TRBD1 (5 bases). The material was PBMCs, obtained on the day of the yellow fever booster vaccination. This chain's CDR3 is CASSPGTSQNTIYF. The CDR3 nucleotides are TGTGCCAGCAGCCCCGGGACCTCCCAGAACACCATATATTTT.